A single sample gave rise to the 28 T cell receptor beta chains below, sequenced in a study of blood T cell repertoires in COVID-19. Generated by immunoSEQ multiplex PCR, the TCRdb table keeps only in-frame clones and is missing some. Of a few hundred thousand clones listed, 85% to 90% are singletons. Sequenced: PBMCs or T cells enriched from blood (not recorded which). Receptor source: a woman in her sixties or seventies who had recovered from COVID-19.

This chain connects TRBV3-1 (or the pseudogene TRBV3-2) to TRBJ2-5, with D tentatively TRBD2 (6 bases). V lost 3 bases and J lost 5, with 13 bases in between. Germline V gene lookup returns CDR1 LGHDT and CDR2 YNNKEL (reference sequence). The CDR3 loop spans 14 amino acids. The CDR3 region is CASSQGGIGETQYF. The DNA of the CDR3 is TGTGCCAGCAGCCAGGGGGGAATCGGGGAGACCCAGTACTTC.

Written as DNA, the CDR3 is TGTGCCTGGGCGACAGGGGGCTTCAATCAGCCCCAGCATTTT. Its protein product is CAWATGGFNQPQHF. The chain has TRBV30 and TRBJ1-5; TRBD1 matches at 10 bases. The germline CDR1 and CDR2 sequences are GTSNPN and SVGIG (reference sequence). This CDR3 is built from 14 residues. The ends lost 5 bases at V and 3 bases at J; junction bases unmatched: 4.

The chain employs TRBV28 and TRBJ1-1, with unresolved D. From germline, CDR1 is MDHEN and CDR2 SYDVKM. This CDR3 has 13 amino acids. V was pared by 5 bases and J by 8 bases, with 15 bases between. CDR3 region: CASSGRTPYEAFF. CDR3 bases: TGTGCCAGCAGTGGCCGAACCCCGTACGAAGCTTTCTTT.

This chain joins TRBV11-2 and TRBJ1-2, with a weak D call TRBD1 (6 bases). Trimming took 6 bases from V and 4 from J, leaving 18 bases between them. Germline V gives CDR1 SGHAT, CDR2 FQNNGV. The CDR3 spans 15 residues. For the CDR3, the DNA is TGTGCCAGCAGTACGGACAGATTCCTATTCTATGGCTACACCTTC. It codes for CASSTDRFLFYGYTF.

This clone was seen a single time. The chain is built from TRBV5-1 and TRBJ2-2; 14 nucleotides line up with TRBD2. The CDR3 extends over 17 amino acids. Germline V gene sequence: CDR1 SGHRS, CDR2 YFSETQ. J lost 4 bases, V lost 0 bases, and 2 bases had no gene match. The CDR3 here is CASSLETSGRATGELFF. CDR3 coding DNA: TGCGCCAGCAGCTTGGAGACTAGCGGGAGGGCCACCGGGGAGCTGTTTTTT.

The table lists this clone with a few counts. Other DNA sequences in the sample encode the same CDR3. The chain joins TRBV18 to TRBJ2-1, with D possibly matching TRBD2 (6 bases). Germline V gene lookup returns CDR1 KGHSH and CDR2 LQKENI. The CDR3 is made up of 12 amino acids. Trimming stripped 6 bases from V and 5 bases from J, with 8 bases between. The chain's CDR3 is CASSPGDNEQFF. In DNA, the CDR3 is TGTGCCAGCTCCCCGGGGGACAATGAGCAGTTCTTC.

This chain joins TRBV7-8 and TRBJ2-3, with 12 bases lining up with TRBD2. This CDR3 contains 17 residues. V was pared by 7 bases and J by 3 bases, with 11 bases of the junction left unmatched. CDR1 is SGHVS and CDR2 is FQNEAQ in the germline V gene. The CDR3 region is CASTLGTSGGYTDTQYF. CDR3 DNA sequence: TGTGCCAGCACTCTCGGTACTAGCGGGGGGTATACAGATACGCAGTATTTT.

The V and J genes are TRBV7-3 and TRBJ2-7; possible D gene TRBD2, 5 bases. V dropped 5 bases and J dropped 1 base, with 12 bases sitting between them. This CDR3 spans 14 amino acids. The germline V gene encodes CDR1 SGHTA and CDR2 FQGTGA. The CDR3 bases are TGTGCCAGCAGCGGGTCCAGCGGATCCTACGAGCAGTACTTC. Protein: CASSGSSGSYEQYF.

This chain uses TRBV15 with TRBJ2-5; possibly TRBD1 for D (6 bases). The CDR3 sequence is 13 residues long. Germline CDR1 reads LNHNV; CDR2 reads YYDKDF (reference sequence). The germline V and J ends were trimmed by 5 bases and 5 bases, with 12 bases remaining between them. Written as DNA, the CDR3 is TGTGCCACCAGCGGGGGCCCTATGGAGACCCAGTACTTC. Its protein is CATSGGPMETQYF.

The chain carries TRBV7-9 and TRBJ1-1, with 7 bases matching TRBD1. The CDR3 has 15 residues. Germline CDR1 is SEHNR and CDR2 is FQNEAQ (reference sequence). V shed 3 bases and J 1 base; nucleotides not matched to a gene: 5. The CDR3, as DNA: TGTGCCAGCAGCTTGGGGGGACAGCCGAACACTGAAGCTTTCTTT. Translation gives CASSLGGQPNTEAFF.

V and J are TRBV10-3 and TRBJ1-3; 7 nucleotides align to TRBD1. This CDR3 spans 15 amino acids. After removal of 2 bases from V and 4 bases from J, the junction contained 5 bases not matched to a gene. The germline V gene has CDR1 ENHRY and CDR2 SYGVKD. The CDR3 coding sequence is TGTGCCATCAGTGAGACGACAGGGTCGGGAAACACCATATATTTT. This encodes CAISETTGSGNTIYF.

V gene TRBV19 combines with J gene TRBJ1-6, with 7 positions matching TRBD1. The CDR3 runs to 14 residues. The V gene's germline CDR1 is LNHDA and CDR2 SQIVND (reference sequence). J was trimmed by 7 bases and V by 6 bases; bases with no gene match: 6. CDR3 sequence (DNA): TGTGCCAGTAGCCCGGGACAGTCAAATTCACCCCTCCACTTT. Translation gives CASSPGQSNSPLHF. The full variable domain, with the rest looked up from reference TRBV19 and TRBJ1-6, is DGGITQSPKYLFRKEGQNVTLSCEQNLNHDAMYWYRQDPGQGLRLIYYSQIVNDFQKGDIAEGYSVSREKKESFPLTVTSAQKNPTAFYLCASSPGQSNSPLHFGNGTRLTVT.

The gene calls are TRBV28 and TRBJ1-1; D unresolved. CDR1 MDHEN and CDR2 SYDVKM come from the germline V gene. Trimming cost V 2 bases and J 7 bases, with 5 bases left between them. This CDR3 is 11 amino acids long. This chain's CDR3 is CASSLISEAFF. CDR3 in DNA: TGTGCCAGCAGTTTAATTAGTGAAGCTTTCTTT.

Worth noting for this clone: The junction departs from germline at one end; a sequencing error may be responsible. The chain combines TRBV7-7 with TRBJ2-1, with 8 bases that match TRBD2. CDR1 is SSHAT and CDR2 is FNYEAQ in the germline V gene (reference sequence). The CDR3 has 13 residues. The chain's CDR3 is CASSSNREGGQFF. The CDR3 DNA sequence: TGTGCTAGCAGCTCAAACCGGGAGGGAGGGCAGTTCTTC.

This chain connects TRBV7-3 to TRBJ1-1; no definite D call. The CDR3 covers 15 residues. V lost 1 base and J lost 3, with 12 bases in between. Germline V gives CDR1 SGHTA, CDR2 FQGTGA. The CDR3: CASSLNPGSDTEAFF. For the CDR3, the DNA is TGTGCCAGCAGCTTAAATCCAGGCTCGGACACTGAAGCTTTCTTT.

This chain connects TRBV28 to TRBJ1-2, with 7 bases lining up with TRBD1. With 6 bases clipped from V and 4 bases from J, the junction kept 8 bases outside the gene matches. Germline CDR1 is MDHEN and CDR2 is SYDVKM. The CDR3 loop spans 14 amino acids. The CDR3 here is CASSLTGPVYGYTF. In DNA, the CDR3 is TGTGCCAGCAGCCTGACAGGGCCGGTCTATGGCTACACCTTC.

The sample holds one count of this clone. V and J are TRBV30 and TRBJ2-7; TRBD1 matches 7 bases. The junction had 18 bases not matched to a gene; V was cut back by 7 bases and J by 9 bases. Germline V gives CDR1 GTSNPN, CDR2 SVGIG (reference sequence). The CDR3 spans 14 residues. The CDR3 DNA reads TGTGCCTCAACCCGGACAGGAATGAAAATAGGGCAGTACTTC. Translation: CASTRTGMKIGQYF.

The V and J genes are TRBV5-1 and TRBJ1-1, with 7 positions matching TRBD1. V was clipped by 0 bases and J by 7 bases; unmatched bases: 6. This CDR3 comprises 14 residues. Per the germline V gene, CDR1 is SGHRS and CDR2 is YFSETQ. CDR3 coding DNA: TGCGCCAGCAGCTTGGGACAGGGTGTTAGTGAAGCTTTCTTT. Translation: CASSLGQGVSEAFF.

This chain uses TRBV5-1 with TRBJ2-5, with 11 bases that match TRBD1. The J segment lost 4 bases and the V segment lost 4 bases, leaving 9 bases of the junction unmatched. The CDR3 totals 16 residues. Germline loops: CDR1 SGHRS, CDR2 YFSETQ. The CDR3 loop reads CASSTRDRGSIETQYF. In DNA, the CDR3 is TGCGCCAGCAGCACCCGGGACAGGGGGTCAATAGAGACCCAGTACTTC.

This clone is classed as medium-sized. The rearrangement joins TRBV18 to TRBJ1-5; 10 nucleotides agree with TRBD1. With V trimmed by 1 base and J by 6 bases, 3 bases remained unmatched. CDR3 length: 15 amino acids. CDR1 and CDR2 (germline): KGHSH, LQKENI. The CDR3 bases are TGTGCCAGCTCACCACGACAGGGGGCATCTCAGCCCCAGCATTTT. This sequence encodes CASSPRQGASQPQHF.

This chain links TRBV11-2 with TRBJ2-7; TRBD2 is a possible D gene (7 bases). V was trimmed by 1 base and J by 2 bases, leaving 9 bases between them. CDR1 is SGHAT, CDR2 FQNNGV, per germline. The CDR3 extends over 14 amino acids. CDR3 in DNA: TGTGCCAGCAGCTTAGCGGGGGGCGCCTACGAGCAGTACTTC. Its protein product is CASSLAGGAYEQYF.

This sequence joins TRBV20-1 and TRBJ2-7; TRBD1 matches at 7 bases. V shed 3 bases, J shed 4 bases, and the junction held 9 bases outside the gene matches. The CDR3 runs to 14 residues. The germline V gene encodes CDR1 DFQATT and CDR2 SNEGSKA (reference sequence). CDR3 nucleotide sequence: TGCAGTGCTAGTGATACCGGGACAGATTACGAGCAGTACTTC. Translated, it gives CSASDTGTDYEQYF.

This chain links TRBV12-3 or TRBV12-4 with TRBJ2-1, with 8 bases identical to TRBD1. The CDR3 has 13 residues. Trimming removed 6 bases from V and 4 bases from J; junction bases left unmatched: 2. CDR3 coding DNA: TGTGCCAGCAGAGGACAGGGATACAATGAGCAGTTCTTC. Its translation: CASRGQGYNEQFF.

A few counts support this clone. CDR3 sequence reads: CASRADSQETQYF. The CDR3, as DNA: TGTGCCAGCAGAGCAGACAGTCAAGAGACCCAGTACTTC. V gene TRBV2 combines with J gene TRBJ2-5, with D possibly matching TRBD1 (5 bases). In germline, CDR1 is SNHLY, CDR2 FYNNEI. The CDR3 spans 13 residues. V lost 6 bases and J lost 2, with 10 bases in between.

J is TRBJ1-5 and V is TRBV28; 9 bases match TRBD1. This CDR3 has 18 residues. Unmatched junction bases numbered 17, after V lost 6 bases and J lost 5 bases. CDR1 is MDHEN and CDR2 is SYDVKM in the germline V gene. The CDR3 here is CASRHEIGQGKTYQPQHF. In DNA, the CDR3 is TGTGCCAGCAGACACGAGATCGGACAGGGGAAGACATATCAGCCCCAGCATTTT.

This clone was recorded only once. This chain connects TRBV4-1 to TRBJ1-2; perhaps TRBD1 as D (5 bases). This CDR3 is 13 amino acids long. Trimming took off 1 base at V and 6 bases at J, with 9 bases between the two ends. Per the germline V gene, CDR1 is MGHRA and CDR2 is YSYEKL. The CDR3 sequence: CASSQGGRDGYTF. The CDR3 DNA reads as TGCGCCAGCAGCCAAGGCGGCAGGGATGGCTACACCTTC.

This clone occurred once. The chain uses TRBV12-5 and TRBJ1-1; a possible D gene is TRBD1 (5 bases). With 5 bases removed from V and 3 bases from J, the gap between germline ends came to 10 bases. This CDR3 is 13 amino acids long. Germline values: CDR1 LGHNT, CDR2 FRNRAP. This CDR3 reads CASGRQKYTEAFF. DNA for the CDR3: TGTGCTAGTGGTCGACAGAAGTACACTGAAGCTTTCTTT.

This clone has just one count. V gene TRBV30 combines with J gene TRBJ2-5; perhaps TRBD2 as D (6 bases). Germline V CDR1 and CDR2: GTSNPN, SVGIG (reference sequence). CDR3 length: 15 residues. V gave up 2 bases and J gave up 5 bases, with 18 bases separating them. The CDR3 region has the DNA TGTGCCTGGAGTCACAATAGGGGAGGACTGGAGACCCAGTACTTC. This translates into CAWSHNRGGLETQYF.